The sequence of this T cell receptor (beta chain) was determined in a study of T-cell reconstitution after alpha-beta-depleted transplantation in children. Overall study results and limits: After transplant, at about two months, alpha-beta T cells were reportedly derived from several hundred expanded graft clones. T-cell counts and diversity at one year following transplant were attributed mainly to newly produced T cells. The origin of high day-60 TCRbeta diversity in some patients lay in surviving recipient T cells and thymic progenitors.

Unique molecular identifiers were incorporated into the prepared TCRbeta library. TCRdb re-analysed the PCR reads in MiXCR, keeping a single row per CDR3 protein. The sample has under 850,000 distinct CDR3 sequences; roughly 14% are singletons. This clonotype was counted between two and nine times. Its antigen remains unidentified. CDR1 is MNHEY, CDR2 SVGAGI, per germline. The germline V and J ends were trimmed by 2 bases and 8 bases, with 10 bases remaining between them. The length of the CDR3 is 13 residues. This TCR came from a girl aged 2 to 10 with congenital amegakaryocytic thrombocytopenia, due to receive a stem cell transplant. The chain joins TRBV6-5 to TRBJ2-1, with D tentatively TRBD1 or TRBD2 (5 bases each). This material consisted of PBMCs, taken before TCRalphabeta/CD19-depleted stem cell transplant. The CDR3 spells CASSYGRGDEQFF. The CDR3 nucleotides are TGTGCCAGCAGTTACGGAAGGGGAGATGAGCAGTTCTTC.